These T cell receptor beta chains were read from a single sample in a study of cytomegalovirus exposure and HLA in healthy donors. Profiling relied on immunoSEQ multiplex PCR, and the TCRdb table lists in-frame clones only, not all of them. The specimen's table records about 35,000 clones. The sequenced material came from PBMCs. Receptors were obtained from a middle-aged man in good health and CMV-seronegative. The CDR3 runs from the conserved cysteine through the conserved F or W. D genes are given only for firm matches. Clone size appears in some rows only: once, few, many, or a class for an expanded clone.

TRBJ2-7 TRBV18 - 14 TRBD1 CASSDGQGGNEQYF TGTGCCAGCTCTGACGGACAGGGGGGGAACGAGCAGTACTTC
TRBJ1-1 TRBV4-3 - 14 - CASSPVIGNTEAFF TGCGCCAGCAGCCCGGTTATCGGGAACACTGAAGCTTTCTTT
TRBJ2-5 TRBV5-1 - 18 TRBD2 CASSPRLAGVGNQETQYF TGCGCCAGCAGCCCACGACTAGCGGGAGTCGGGAACCAAGAGACCCAGTACTTC
TRBJ2-3 TRBV5-1 - 15 TRBD2 CASGNPAGIADTQYF TGCGCCAGCGGAAATCCAGCGGGAATCGCAGATACGCAGTATTTT
TRBJ1-4 TRBV4-2 - 16 - CASSQDLSGFNEKLFF TGTGCCAGCAGCCAAGATCTCTCGGGGTTTAATGAAAAACTGTTTTTT
TRBJ1-2 TRBV4-1 - 11 - CARISGRGYTF TGCGCCAGAATTTCAGGTCGCGGCTACACCTTC
TRBJ2-7 TRBV13 - 14 TRBD2 CASSYGGGTYEQYF TGTGCCAGCAGCTACGGGGGGGGAACCTACGAGCAGTACTTC
TRBJ2-7 TRBV28 - 15 TRBD2 CASRSLAGGMGEQYF TGTGCCAGCAGGTCCCTAGCGGGAGGAATGGGCGAGCAGTACTTC
TRBJ1-1 TRBV6-1 - 13 - CASSERGGTEAFF TGTGCCAGCAGTGAACGCGGCGGCACTGAAGCTTTCTTT
TRBJ1-3 TRBV29-1 - 16 - CSVEDRGGSSGNTIYF TGCAGCGTTGAAGATCGGGGTGGGAGCTCTGGAAACACCATATATTTT
TRBJ2-7 TRBV4-2 - 15 TRBD2 CASSLRLAENYEQYF TGTGCCAGCAGCCTACGACTAGCGGAAAACTACGAGCAGTACTTC
TRBJ1-1 TRBV7-8 - 13 - CASSQHMNTEAFF TGTGCCAGCAGCCAACATATGAACACTGAAGCTTTCTTT
TRBJ1-2 TRBV30 - 12 TRBD1 CAWSAPGGGYTF TGTGCCTGGAGTGCGCCAGGGGGTGGCTACACCTTC
TRBJ1-1 TRBV18 - 13 - CASWADMNTEAFF TGTGCCAGCTGGGCAGATATGAACACTGAAGCTTTCTTT
TRBJ1-2 TRBV10-3 - 16 - CAISPTDGQRSYGYTF TGTGCCATCAGTCCAACCGACGGACAGCGGTCCTATGGCTACACCTTC
TRBJ2-7 TRBV28 - 15 TRBD1 CASSPAGQGILEQYF TGTGCCAGCAGTCCGGCGGGACAGGGTATTCTTGAGCAGTACTTC
TRBJ2-7 TRBV7-9 - 17 TRBD1 CASSTLSGTGGKYEQYF TGTGCCAGCAGTACCCTTTCCGGGACAGGAGGTAAATACGAGCAGTACTTC
TRBJ2-7 TRBV7-2 - 16 - CASSPIGERSSYEQYF TGTGCCAGCAGCCCCATTGGGGAGCGGAGCTCCTACGAGCAGTACTTC
TRBJ2-7 TRBV2 - 12 TRBD1 CASSLTPGGQYF TGTGCCAGCAGTCTAACCCCAGGGGGGCAGTACTTC
TRBJ2-7 TRBV11-2 - 16 TRBD2 CASSLLGLAGSYEQYF TGTGCCAGCAGCTTACTCGGACTAGCGGGATCCTACGAGCAGTACTTC
TRBJ2-7 TRBV27 - 10 - CASGDYEQYF TGTGCCAGCGGAGACTACGAGCAGTACTTC
TRBJ2-3 TRBV5-1 - 22 - CASSPRRDRGLAGGPSTDTQYF TGCGCCAGCAGCCCCCGTCGGGACAGGGGCCTAGCGGGAGGCCCTAGCACAGATACGCAGTATTTT
TRBJ2-7 TRBV27 - 13 - CATSEVARAEQYF TGTGCCACCTCTGAAGTAGCCCGCGCCGAGCAGTACTTC
TRBJ1-1 TRBV28 - 17 TRBD1 CASSSALQGGLNTEAFF TGTGCCAGCAGTTCCGCCCTACAGGGGGGTTTGAACACTGAAGCTTTCTTT
TRBJ2-6 TRBV4-3 - 17 - CASSQELGLSGANVLTF TGCGCCAGCAGCCAAGAATTGGGCCTCTCTGGGGCCAACGTCCTGACTTTC
TRBJ2-6 TRBV4-3 - 16 TRBD1 CASSRQGASGANVLTF TGCGCCAGCAGCCGACAGGGGGCCTCTGGGGCCAACGTCCTGACTTTC
TRBJ1-1 TRBV18 - 14 - CASSPQGKNTEAFF TGTGCCAGCTCACCACAGGGGAAGAACACTGAAGCTTTCTTT
TRBJ1-1 TRBV29-1 - 16 - CSVLPGGSFMNTEAFF TGCAGCGTCCTTCCCGGGGGGTCCTTTATGAACACTGAAGCTTTCTTT
TRBJ1-5 TRBV4-1 - 14 - CASSPVNSNQPQHF TGCGCCAGCAGCCCGGTAAATAGCAATCAGCCCCAGCATTTT
TRBJ2-7 TRBV28 - 11 - CASSSYHEQYF TGTGCCAGCAGTTCCTATCACGAGCAGTACTTC
TRBJ2-2 TRBV29-1 - 16 TRBD2 CSGDGLAGGSTGELFF TGCAGCGGTGATGGGCTAGCGGGAGGGAGCACCGGGGAGCTGTTTTTT
TRBJ2-1 TRBV6-1 - 14 - CASSEMSRVKEQFF TGTGCCAGCAGTGAAATGTCGCGGGTTAAAGAGCAGTTCTTC
TRBJ1-4 TRBV4-3 - 13 - CASSQGEGEKLFF TGCGCCAGCAGCCAAGGCGAGGGAGAAAAACTGTTTTTT
TRBJ1-2 TRBV28 medium-sized 14 - CASSWVIKGGGYTF TGTGCCAGCAGTTGGGTCATAAAGGGAGGTGGCTACACCTTC
TRBJ2-1 TRBV6-4 medium-sized 13 - CASSSGSDNEQFF TGTGCCAGCAGTAGCGGCTCCGACAATGAGCAGTTCTTC
TRBJ2-7 TRBV5-1 - 15 - CASSLEGGIIYEQYF TGCGCCAGCAGCTTGGAGGGGGGGATAATCTACGAGCAGTACTTC
TRBJ2-5 TRBV5-1 - 15 TRBD1 CASGRTGTGGETQYF TGCGCCAGCGGGAGAACCGGGACAGGGGGCGAGACCCAGTACTTC
TRBJ1-3 TRBV30 - 14 - CASRGIETGNTIYF TGTGCCTCCAGGGGCATCGAGACTGGAAACACCATATATTTT
TRBJ2-7 TRBV27 - 16 TRBD2 CASSPQTSGSSYEQYF TGTGCCAGCAGTCCACAGACTAGCGGTAGCTCCTACGAGCAGTACTTC
TRBJ1-5 TRBV30 - 12 - CASGEGNQPQHF TGTGCCTCTGGGGAGGGTAATCAGCCCCAGCATTTT
TRBJ1-2 TRBV19 - 16 TRBD1 CASSTPTTQGATGYTF TGTGCCAGTAGTACCCCCACGACCCAGGGGGCTACTGGCTACACCTTC
TRBJ1-3 TRBV19 - 15 TRBD1 CASSSQGAPGNTIYF TGTGCCAGTAGTTCACAGGGGGCGCCTGGAAACACCATATATTTT
TRBJ2-7 TRBV30 - 12 - CAWSETGGEQYF TGTGCCTGGAGTGAAACAGGTGGAGAGCAGTACTTC
TRBJ1-1 TRBV7-9 - 14 - CASSLTTVNTEAFF TGTGCCAGCAGCTTAACGACAGTGAACACTGAAGCTTTCTTT
TRBJ2-7 TRBV29-1 - 15 TRBD1 CSPPDGGQGSYEQYF TGCAGCCCACCCGATGGGGGACAGGGCTCCTACGAGCAGTACTTC
TRBJ1-1 TRBV18 - 16 - CASSPQQGLEDTEAFF TGTGCCAGCTCACCCCAACAGGGTTTGGAGGACACTGAAGCTTTCTTT
TRBJ1-4 TRBV15 - 14 TRBD1 CATSSLTGGEKLFF TGTGCCACCAGCAGCTTGACAGGGGGTGAAAAACTGTTTTTT
TRBJ2-7 TRBV28 - 12 - CASRASGGEQYF TGTGCCAGCAGAGCCTCAGGTGGCGAGCAGTACTTC
TRBJ2-1 TRBV15 - 15 - CATSRVLLENNEQFF TGTGCCACCAGCAGAGTCCTACTAGAGAACAATGAGCAGTTCTTC
TRBJ1-2 TRBV29-1 - 15 TRBD1 CSVLALPDRGTPLTF TGCAGCGTTTTGGCCCTTCCGGACAGGGGGACCCCTCTCACCTTC
TRBJ2-1 TRBV7-9 - 14 TRBD1 CASSPGTGLDEQFF TGTGCCAGCAGCCCAGGGACAGGTCTGGATGAGCAGTTCTTC
TRBJ2-1 TRBV18 - 15 TRBD2 CASSVTSGTYNEQFF TGTGCCAGCTCAGTGACTAGCGGGACTTACAATGAGCAGTTCTTC
TRBJ2-7 TRBV6-5 medium-sized 14 TRBD2 CASSYSELAGEQYF TGTGCCAGCAGTTACTCGGAACTAGCGGGCGAGCAGTACTTC